The 4 T cell receptor beta chains below come from one sample, sequenced in a study of T-cell memory formation after mild COVID-19. Each CDR3 protein gets one entry after TCRdb re-called the 5' RACE reads with MiXCR. Of about 90,000 distinct CDR3 sequences listed, around 15% are singletons. The sample consisted of PBMCs or a T cell subset sorted from them (not recorded which). The origin of the receptors is a man aged 18 to 29 who had mild COVID-19 (a few samples of this study predate the infection). Cell type and time point are not known.

The V and J genes are TRBV12-3 or TRBV12-4 and TRBJ2-3, with 9 nucleotides matching TRBD1. V was clipped by 7 bases and J by 2 bases; unmatched bases: 4. The CDR3 totals 14 residues. CDR3 amino acids: CASTTGGFTDTQYF. The CDR3 nucleotides read TGTGCCAGCACGACAGGGGGATTCACAGATACGCAGTATTTT.

This clonotype has a count of ten or more. The chain is built from TRBV7-3 and TRBJ2-2; D uncertain. V was cut by 4 bases and J by 0 bases, with 9 bases left in between. Germline assignment: CDR1 SGHTA and CDR2 FQGTGA. The CDR3 runs to 15 residues. CDR3: CASSSTPSNTGELFF. CDR3 in DNA: TGTGCCAGCAGCTCGACTCCTTCGAACACCGGGGAGCTGTTTTTT. Full variable domain (missing parts from reference TRBV7-3 and TRBJ2-2): GAGVSQTPSNKVTEKGKYVELRCDPISGHTALYWYRQSLGQGPEFLIYFQGTGAADDSGLPNDRFFAVRPEGSVSTLKIQRTERGDSAVYLCASSSTPSNTGELFFGEGSRLTVL.

This clonotype was detected only a few times. The J gene is TRBJ1-6, the V gene TRBV6-2 or TRBV6-3, with 8 bases matching TRBD1. V dropped 1 base and J dropped 7; count of bases not matched to a gene: 6. Germline V gene lookup returns CDR1 MNHEY and CDR2 SVGEGT. The length of the CDR3 is 16 residues. CDR3 nucleotides: TGTGCCAGCAGTTACTTCGGGGGACAGGCGAATTCACCCCTCCACTTT. Translated: CASSYFGGQANSPLHF.

This clonotype was observed a few times. The chain links TRBV5-5 to TRBJ1-1, with 9 nucleotides matching TRBD1. Germline CDR1 reads SGHKS; CDR2 reads YYEKEE (reference sequence). CDR3 length: 18 amino acids. The V and J ends lost 0 bases and 0 bases, in that order; junction bases with no gene match: 9. CDR3: CASSLGGWDRVVNTEAFF. CDR3 DNA sequence: TGTGCCAGCAGCTTGGGGGGTTGGGACAGGGTCGTGAACACTGAAGCTTTCTTT.